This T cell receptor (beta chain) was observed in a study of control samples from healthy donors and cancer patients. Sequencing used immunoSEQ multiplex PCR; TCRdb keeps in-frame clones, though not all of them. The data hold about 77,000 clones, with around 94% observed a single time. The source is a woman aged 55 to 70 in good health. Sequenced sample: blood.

The CDR3 protein is CASSLQRTMNTEAFF. CDR3 DNA sequence: TGTGCCAGCAGCTTACAGAGGACAATGAACACTGAAGCTTTCTTT. The genes are TRBV7-8 and TRBJ1-1; D perhaps matches TRBD1 (5 bases). Germline lookup yields CDR1 SGHVS and CDR2 FQNEAQ. V was trimmed by 2 bases and J by 0 bases, leaving 10 bases between them. The CDR3 loop spans 15 amino acids.